These T cell receptor beta chains were read from a single sample in a study of T cells expressing NK-cell markers. TCRdb derives one entry per CDR3 protein from the 5' RACE reads, leaving out DNA. The sample holds about 550,000 distinct CDR3 sequences. Sequencing used blood T cells: a sorted CD56 or NKG2C T cell subset, CD4+ or CD8+ T cells, or bulk PBMC T cells (not recorded which). These TCRs come from a man aged 18 to 30 in good health. Each CDR3 is given with its conserved first and last residue. Each record gives: J gene, V gene, CDR3 protein.

>TRBJ2-5|TRBV12-3/TRBV12-4
CASSLVFPETQYF
>TRBJ1-2|TRBV3-1
CASSQAPQSGEGYTF
>TRBJ1-5|TRBV27
CASSLSVLGNSNQPQHF
>TRBJ2-1|TRBV18
CASSPLAPGSYNEQFF
>TRBJ1-2|TRBV6-5
CASSYLGQDKGYTF
>TRBJ1-1|TRBV6-6
CASSYSGKAFF
>TRBJ1-2|TRBV25-1
CASSEWSRSYGYTF
>TRBJ2-7|TRBV4-2
CASSQVFGSSYEQYF
>TRBJ2-3|TRBV27
CASRLAGQDTQYF
>TRBJ2-1|TRBV7-9
CASSVRDSLNNEQFF
>TRBJ2-5|TRBV6-2/TRBV6-3
CASRETGFQETQYF